Listed below are T cell receptor beta chains from one sample, sequenced in a study of human T cells and chemical hapten exposure. MiXCR, applied by TCRdb to the RACE reads, yields one record per CDR3 protein. Of roughly 130,000 distinct CDR3 sequences in the sample, about 11% were seen once. The material sequenced was whole blood, taken in connection with sensitization to the hapten diphenylcyclopropenone (DPC). These TCRs come from a woman aged 45 to 65 with alopecia areata. Some clones in this sample may be carry-over from other donors' samples. The CDR3 runs from the conserved cysteine through the conserved F or W. Fields, in order: clone size, J gene, V gene, D gene, CDR3 protein, CDR3 DNA. The D gene is left open where the match is weak. Expanded clones get a size class; other rows say once, few or many, or leave the size out.

>few|TRBJ1-5|TRBV6-1|-
CASSEGDEQPQHF
TGTGCCAGCAGTGAAGGGGACGAACAGCCCCAGCATTTT
>-|TRBJ2-5|TRBV5-1|-
CASRTGGNQETQYF
TGCGCCAGCAGAACCGGGGGTAATCAAGAGACCCAGTACTTC
>few|TRBJ2-7|TRBV25-1|-
CASSPCGVSYEQYF
TGTGCCAGCAGTCCCTGTGGCGTCTCCTACGAGCAGTACTTC
>-|TRBJ2-3|TRBV7-2|-
CATIAGLPTDTQYF
TGTGCCACCATCGCGGGGCTTCCCACAGATACGCAGTATTTT
>-|TRBJ1-2|TRBV6-5|TRBD1
CASREQGISGYTF
TGTGCCAGCAGGGAACAGGGGATCAGTGGCTACACCTTC
>many|TRBJ2-7|TRBV27|TRBD1
CASSAGTGYEQYF
TGTGCCAGCAGTGCCGGGACAGGGTACGAGCAGTACTTC
>-|TRBJ2-7|TRBV28|-
CASSQGFPSLKTGSNEQYF
TGTGCCAGCAGTCAAGGTTTTCCATCCCTGAAAACAGGGTCCAACGAGCAGTACTTC
>-|TRBJ2-7|TRBV6-6|-
CASSYEGGGYEQYF
TGTGCCAGCAGTTACGAAGGGGGGGGGTACGAGCAGTACTTC
>few|TRBJ2-7|TRBV29-1|-
CSASLSSYEQYF
TGCAGCGCTTCATTAAGCTCCTACGAGCAGTACTTC
>-|TRBJ1-4|TRBV7-6|-
CASSAEGLGGEKLFF
TGTGCCAGCAGCGCCGAGGGTTTAGGGGGTGAAAAACTGTTTTTT
>few|TRBJ1-1|TRBV6-5|-
CASWTANTEAFF
TGTGCCAGTTGGACAGCGAACACTGAAGCTTTCTTT
>-|TRBJ2-7|TRBV27|TRBD1
CASSPPAPWTGPYEQYF
TGTGCCAGCAGTCCCCCGGCCCCCTGGACAGGACCCTACGAGCAGTACTTC
>-|TRBJ1-4|TRBV6-4|-
CASSDSKWRGNEKLFF
TGTGCCAGCAGTGACTCGAAGTGGCGGGGGAATGAAAAACTGTTTTTT
>few|TRBJ2-1|TRBV30|TRBD2
CAWRPSSSGRQFF
TGTGCCTGGAGGCCCAGCTCTAGCGGGAGGCAGTTCTTC
>-|TRBJ1-1|TRBV9|-
CASSVEAGENTEAFF
TGTGCCAGCAGCGTAGAGGCAGGGGAGAACACTGAAGCTTTCTTT
>few|TRBJ2-7|TRBV12-3/TRBV12-4|-
CASSLDSPYEQYF
TGTGCCAGCAGCCTTGACAGTCCCTACGAGCAGTACTTC
>many|TRBJ1-4|TRBV7-9|-
CASSLEEKQLFF
TGTGCCAGCAGCTTAGAGGAGAAGCAACTGTTTTTT
>-|TRBJ2-3|TRBV5-4|TRBD2
CASSLALGGGSDTQYF
TGTGCCAGCAGCTTGGCCCTCGGCGGGGGTTCAGATACGCAGTATTTT
>many|TRBJ2-3|TRBV4-2|TRBD2
CASGYSGVSDTQYF
TGTGCCAGCGGGTATAGCGGGGTTTCAGATACGCAGTATTTT
>-|TRBJ2-1|TRBV12-3/TRBV12-4|TRBD1
CASRGTGAEQFF
TGTGCCAGCAGGGGGACAGGCGCTGAGCAGTTCTTC
>many|TRBJ1-1|TRBV14|-
CASSQGPGRNTEAFF
TGTGCCAGCAGCCAAGGTCCGGGGAGGAACACTGAAGCTTTCTTT
>few|TRBJ2-3|TRBV28|-
CASSLGGGRGRTDTQYF
TGTGCCAGCAGTTTGGGGGGGGGGCGAGGGAGGACAGATACGCAGTATTTT
>many|TRBJ2-7|TRBV28|-
CASSHPKMLWEQYF
TGTGCCAGCAGTCATCCTAAGATGCTCTGGGAGCAGTACTTC
>-|TRBJ2-7|TRBV9|-
CASSPTGDSYEQYF
TGTGCCAGCAGCCCCACGGGGGATTCCTACGAGCAGTACTTC
>few|TRBJ1-3|TRBV7-2|-
CASSTPDCGNTIYF
TGTGCCAGCAGTACACCGGACTGTGGAAACACCATATATTTT